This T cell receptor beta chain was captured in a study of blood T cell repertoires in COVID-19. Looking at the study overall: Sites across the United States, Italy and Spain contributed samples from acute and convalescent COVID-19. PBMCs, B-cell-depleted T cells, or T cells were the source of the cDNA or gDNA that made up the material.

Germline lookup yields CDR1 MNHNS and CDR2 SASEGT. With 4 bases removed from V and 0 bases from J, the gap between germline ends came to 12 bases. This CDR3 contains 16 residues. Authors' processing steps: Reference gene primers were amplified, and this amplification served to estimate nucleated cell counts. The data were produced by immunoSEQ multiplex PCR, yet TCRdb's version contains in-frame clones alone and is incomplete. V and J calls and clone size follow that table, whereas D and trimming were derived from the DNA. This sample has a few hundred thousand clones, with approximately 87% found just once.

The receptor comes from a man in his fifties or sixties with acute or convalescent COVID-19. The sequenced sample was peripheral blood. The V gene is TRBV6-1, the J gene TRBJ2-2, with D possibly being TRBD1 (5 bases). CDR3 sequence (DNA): TGTGCCAGCAGTGCCGGAAGGGGCTCGAACACCGGGGAGCTGTTTTTT. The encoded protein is CASSAGRGSNTGELFF.